These 23 T cell receptor beta chains originate from one sample sequenced in a study of blood T cell repertoires in COVID-19. Some clones are missing from TCRdb's copy, which holds only in-frame ones; the method was immunoSEQ multiplex PCR. In the table there are some 250,000 clones, around 85% of which are singletons. The sequenced sample was peripheral blood. Receptors originate from an elderly woman with acute or convalescent COVID-19.

V and J are TRBV5-1 and TRBJ2-5; D may be TRBD2 (7 bases). Germline V gene sequence: CDR1 SGHRS, CDR2 YFSETQ. The CDR3 is made up of 17 amino acids. Trimming shortened V by 2 bases and J by 5 bases, and 22 bases separated the two germline ends. The CDR3 loop is CASSFLTGGGGGETQYF. CDR3 in DNA: TGCGCCAGCAGCTTCCTCACCGGTGGCGGGGGCGGTGAGACCCAGTACTTC.

The chain combines TRBV5-1 with TRBJ2-7; D may be TRBD1 (6 bases). The CDR3 covers 14 residues. V dropped 0 bases and J dropped 6 bases, with 13 bases sitting between them. The germline V gene has CDR1 SGHRS and CDR2 YFSETQ. CDR3 in amino acids: CASSLGRVGGEQYF. The CDR3 nucleotides read TGCGCCAGCAGCTTGGGTAGGGTAGGGGGCGAGCAGTACTTC.

The chain carries TRBV5-1 and TRBJ2-7; 11 bases are a match to TRBD2. V lost 4 bases, J lost 3 bases, and 3 bases stayed unmatched. The germline V gene encodes CDR1 SGHRS and CDR2 YFSETQ. The CDR3 extends over 14 amino acids. The chain's CDR3 is CASSGTSGGYEQYF. CDR3 DNA: TGCGCCAGCAGCGGGACTAGCGGAGGCTACGAGCAGTACTTC.

The chain uses TRBV28 and TRBJ2-7; TRBD2 agrees at 7 bases. J was trimmed by 4 bases and V by 5 bases; bases with no gene match: 5. The germline CDR1 and CDR2 sequences are MDHEN and SYDVKM. The CDR3 length is 13 residues. The CDR3 nucleotides are TGTGCCAGCAGTATAGGGACTAAGTACGAGCAGTACTTC. Translated, it gives CASSIGTKYEQYF.

This clone has a handful of counts. The V gene is TRBV19, the J gene TRBJ1-5; D not resolved. The CDR3 consists of 15 residues. Trimming removed 5 bases from V and 1 base from J, with 12 bases in between. The V gene's germline CDR1 is LNHDA and CDR2 SQIVND (reference sequence). The CDR3 protein is CASSRGGISNQPQHF. The CDR3 DNA reads as TGTGCCAGTAGTCGTGGCGGAATAAGCAATCAGCCCCAGCATTTT.

This chain uses TRBV15 with TRBJ2-3; D unresolved. The CDR3 totals 15 residues. V was clipped by 7 bases and J by 3 bases, with 17 bases between them. Per the germline V gene, CDR1 is LNHNV and CDR2 is YYDKDF (reference sequence). The DNA for the CDR3 is TGTGCCACCACCTCTAACTCCCCTTGGACAGATACGCAGTATTTT. It is translated as CATTSNSPWTDTQYF.

The DNA for the CDR3 is TGCAGCGTTGACAGGGGGAGGCACACCGGGGAGCTGTTTTTT. Protein product: CSVDRGRHTGELFF. The chain combines TRBV29-1 with TRBJ2-2; TRBD1 is a possible D gene (7 bases). The V end was cut by 3 bases, the J end by 3 bases, with 11 bases between. Germline values: CDR1 SQVTM, CDR2 ANQGSEA. The CDR3 spans 14 residues.

The genes are TRBV7-9 and TRBJ2-7; D perhaps matches TRBD1 (6 bases). Germline assignment: CDR1 SEHNR and CDR2 FQNEAQ (reference sequence). V was pared by 3 bases and J by 6 bases, with 9 bases between. The CDR3 spans 12 residues. CDR3 sequence: CASSLTGLEQYF. DNA for the CDR3: TGTGCCAGCAGCTTGACAGGACTCGAGCAGTACTTC. The full variable domain, rest sourced from reference TRBV7-9 and TRBJ2-7, is DTGVSQNPRHKITKRGQNVTFRCDPISEHNRLYWYRQTLGQGPEFLTYFQNEAQLEKSRLLSDRFSAERPKGSFSTLEIQRTEQGDSAMYLCASSLTGLEQYFGPGTRLTVT.

This rearrangement joins TRBV4-2 to TRBJ1-4; 11 positions match TRBD1. CDR3 length equals 16 residues. V gave up 0 bases and J gave up 10 bases; unmatched junction bases: 7. Germline CDR1 is LGHNA and CDR2 is YNFKEQ. CDR3 region: CASSQELGDRGGKLFF. As DNA, the CDR3 is TGTGCCAGCAGCCAAGAATTAGGGGACAGGGGGGGAAAACTGTTTTTT.

This clone was detected once. The chain carries TRBV7-9 and TRBJ1-4; tentatively, D is TRBD1 (6 bases). This CDR3 region has 15 residues. The V gene lost 1 base and the J gene lost 1 base, with 7 bases spanning the gap. From germline, CDR1 is SEHNR and CDR2 FQNEAQ (reference sequence). DNA for the CDR3: TGTGCCAGCAGCTTAGACAGGGTAACTAATGAAAAACTGTTTTTT. It yields the protein CASSLDRVTNEKLFF.

The J gene is TRBJ2-7, the V gene TRBV19; TRBD2 aligns across 9 bases. Germline CDR1 and CDR2: LNHDA and SQIVND (reference sequence). This CDR3 region has 15 residues. Trimming took 3 bases from V and 6 from J; bases not matched to a gene: 9. CDR3 loop: CASSIGRGGPLEQYF. CDR3 bases: TGTGCCAGTAGTATCGGGCGGGGGGGCCCACTCGAGCAGTACTTC.

Points on this clone: One junction end disagrees with the germline gene, perhaps due to a read error. In the same sample, other DNA sequences code for this CDR3. The rearrangement joins TRBV7-8 to TRBJ1-1; tentative D call: TRBD1 (6 bases). CDR1 and CDR2 (germline): SGHVS, FQNEAQ. This CDR3 contains 14 residues. The CDR3 loop reads CASSLAGVGTEAFF. CDR3 bases: TGTGCCAGCAGCCTAGCAGGGGTGGGGACTGAAGCTTTCTTT.

The DNA for the CDR3 is TGTGCCAGCAGTGAATGGGGGACTGATGAAAAACTGTTTTTT. Protein sequence: CASSEWGTDEKLFF. The J gene is TRBJ1-4, the V gene TRBV25-1; D is possibly TRBD1 (5 bases). The CDR3 is 14 amino acids. V dropped 1 base and J dropped 6 bases, with 9 bases sitting between them. CDR1 is MGHDK and CDR2 is SYGVNS in the germline V gene.

The rearrangement uses TRBV7-2 and TRBJ2-3; 9 bases align to TRBD1. The germline CDR1 and CDR2 sequences are SGHTA and FQGNSA. The CDR3 totals 16 residues. V was clipped by 1 base and J by 3 bases; unmatched bases: 5. CDR3 region: CASSLGWTGVTDTQYF. CDR3 sequence (DNA): TGTGCCAGCAGCTTAGGCTGGACAGGGGTGACAGATACGCAGTATTTT.

The chain combines TRBV5-1 with TRBJ2-1; 8 positions match TRBD1. CDR1 is SGHRS and CDR2 is YFSETQ in the germline V gene. The CDR3 has 17 residues. V shed 0 bases, J shed 7 bases, and the junction held 12 bases outside the gene matches. The CDR3 bases are TGCGCCAGCAGCTTGGGTCAATTGGACAGGGCCGGGAATGAGCAGTTCTTC. Protein sequence: CASSLGQLDRAGNEQFF.

This clone occurred once. This chain joins TRBV6-6 and TRBJ2-5, with TRBD2 identical over 9 bases. The CDR3 spans 13 residues. Trimming at V came to 8 bases and at J to 4 bases, leaving 5 bases not matched to a gene. Germline lookup yields CDR1 MNHNY and CDR2 SVGAGI (reference sequence). CDR3: CASCGGAGETQYF. DNA of the CDR3: TGTGCCAGCTGCGGGGGGGCCGGAGAGACCCAGTACTTC.

The gene calls are TRBV6-4 and TRBJ2-1; 9 nucleotides agree with TRBD2. V trimming: 5 bases; J trimming: 4 bases; junction bases outside the gene matches: 9. The CDR3 covers 16 residues. Germline CDR1 is MRHNA and CDR2 is SNTAGT. CDR3 coding DNA: TGTGCCAGCAGTCCCCATTCTAGCGGGGATTACAATGAGCAGTTCTTC. Amino acids: CASSPHSSGDYNEQFF.

Only a few counts were recorded for this clone. This chain uses TRBV9 with TRBJ2-5, with 14 bases fitting TRBD2. Losses at the gene ends were 3 bases for V and 5 bases for J; bases not matched to a gene: 3. Germline V gene sequence: CDR1 SGDLS, CDR2 YYNGEE. The CDR3 is 15 residues long. The CDR3 region is CASSEGTSGGETQYF. CDR3 sequence (DNA): TGTGCCAGCAGCGAGGGGACTAGCGGGGGCGAGACCCAGTACTTC. Complete variable domain (other parts from reference TRBV9 and TRBJ2-5): DSGVTQTPKHLITATGQRVTLRCSPRSGDLSVYWYQQSLDQGLQFLIQYYNGEERAKGNILERFSAQQFPDLHSELNLSSLELGDSALYFCASSEGTSGGETQYFGPGTRLLVL.

This chain connects TRBV28 to TRBJ1-5, with 9 bases aligning to TRBD1. With V trimmed by 5 bases and J by 0 bases, 8 bases remained unmatched. This CDR3 has 17 amino acids. Germline CDR1 MDHEN, CDR2 SYDVKM. The CDR3, as DNA: TGTGCCAGCAGTACACGGACAGGGGACTATAGCAATCAGCCCCAGCATTTT. Its protein is CASSTRTGDYSNQPQHF. Together with reference TRBV28 and TRBJ1-5, the CDR3 gives the full variable domain: DVKVTQSSRYLVKRTGEKVFLECVQDMDHENMFWYRQDPGLGLRLIYFSYDVKMKEKGDIPEGYSVSREKKERFSLILESASTNQTSMYLCASSTRTGDYSNQPQHFGDGTRLSIL.

The chain combines TRBV5-1 with TRBJ2-1, with 9 positions matching TRBD2. V lost 1 base and J lost 9; bases outside the gene matches: 8. CDR3 length: 15 amino acids. Germline lookup yields CDR1 SGHRS and CDR2 YFSETQ. CDR3 in amino acids: CASSLFGGGGGEQFF. In DNA, the CDR3 is TGCGCCAGCAGCTTGTTCGGCGGGGGGGGCGGTGAGCAGTTCTTC.

The chain is built from TRBV5-1 and TRBJ2-2; D perhaps matches TRBD2 (6 bases). The germline V and J ends were trimmed by 2 bases and 7 bases, with 24 bases remaining between them. This CDR3 spans 18 amino acids. Germline lookup yields CDR1 SGHRS and CDR2 YFSETQ. CDR3 nucleotide sequence: TGCGCCAGCAGCTTTAAAGGGTTAGCGGAGAGGGGTGTCGGGGAGCTGTTTTTT. Protein product: CASSFKGLAERGVGELFF.

The chain employs TRBV6-2 or TRBV6-3 and TRBJ2-3; 7 bases are shared with TRBD2. The CDR3 has 15 amino acids. The germline gives CDR1 MNHEY, CDR2 SVGEGT. J lost 2 bases, V lost 2 bases, and 4 bases had no gene match. The CDR3 region is CASSYPGLPTDTQYF. CDR3 nucleotides: TGTGCCAGCAGTTACCCGGGACTACCCACAGATACGCAGTATTTT.

This chain joins TRBV5-6 and TRBJ2-1, with 16 bases matching TRBD2. CDR1 SGHDT and CDR2 YYEEEE come from the germline V gene. Trimming removed 5 bases from V and 16 bases from J; junction bases left unmatched: 9. The CDR3 extends over 14 amino acids. The CDR3 DNA reads TGTGCCAGCAGGCCCGGGACTAGCGGGGGGGCCCCATTCTTC. Translated: CASRPGTSGGAPFF.